The 15 T cell receptor beta chains below come from one sample, sequenced in a study of post-analysis software for immune sequencing data. The antigens of these receptors remain unknown. Findings of the study overall: Patients carried a few TRBV segments more frequently than controls did, and TRBV5-6, TRBV5-1 and TRBV20-1 were among them.

cDNA libraries of TCR beta carried unique molecular identifiers. One entry per CDR3 protein, called by TCRdb with MiXCR from the PCR reads. This sample has hundreds of thousands of distinct CDR3 sequences, with roughly 27% found just once. What was sequenced was blood. The receptor source for this set is a girl aged 10-17 years with multiple sclerosis.

This chain connects TRBV29-1 to TRBJ2-1, with D tentatively TRBD2 (7 bases). The CDR3 totals 14 residues. CDR1 is SQVTM, CDR2 ANQGSEA, per germline. Between the trimmed V and J ends, which lost 4 bases and 8 bases, there was a span of 18 bases. CDR3 in DNA: TGCAGCGTTGTGAGGGGGAGGGCCCGGGATGAGCAGTTCTTC. It is translated as CSVVRGRARDEQFF.

The CDR3 loop is CASSPPSDREDIIVDTEAFF. CDR3 DNA: TGTGCCAGCAGTCCTCCCTCCGACAGGGAGGACATTATCGTGGACACTGAAGCTTTCTTT. The V and J genes are TRBV6-1 and TRBJ1-1; 7 bases are shared with TRBD1. The germline V gene encodes CDR1 MNHNS and CDR2 SASEGT. With V trimmed by 5 bases and J by 3 bases, 24 bases remained unmatched. The CDR3 extends over 20 amino acids.

The V gene is TRBV9, the J gene TRBJ2-1; D call uncertain. Germline V gives CDR1 SGDLS, CDR2 YYNGEE. V lost 0 bases, J lost 0 bases, and 7 bases lay in between. The CDR3 spans 15 residues. CDR3 in amino acids: CASSVGGNSYNEQFF. The DNA of the CDR3 is TGTGCCAGCAGCGTAGGGGGAAACTCCTACAATGAGCAGTTCTTC.

This chain uses TRBV20-1 with TRBJ2-1; no reliable D call. Trimming removed 5 bases from V and 4 bases from J, with 6 bases in between. This CDR3 comprises 11 residues. Germline V gives CDR1 DFQATT, CDR2 SNEGSKA (reference sequence). CDR3 protein: CSAGNYNEQFF. The CDR3 bases are TGCAGTGCTGGTAATTACAATGAGCAGTTCTTC.

This chain joins TRBV12-3 or TRBV12-4 and TRBJ1-5, with D uncertain. The CDR3 loop spans 15 amino acids. V was shortened by 5 bases and J by 2 bases, with 13 bases between the two germline ends. The CDR3 coding sequence is TGTGCCAGCAGTCCCGAGGGCGGCGGCAATCAGCCCCAGCATTTT. It specifies CASSPEGGGNQPQHF.

This clonotype was found a few times. This chain joins TRBV4-3 and TRBJ2-5, with 9 bases matching TRBD1. CDR1 is LGHNA and CDR2 is YSLEER in the germline V gene. J gave up 1 base and V 2 bases, and 2 bases lay outside the gene matches. The CDR3 covers 15 residues. For the CDR3, the DNA is TGCGCCAGCAGCCAACGGACAGGGGTCCAAGAGACCCAGTACTTC. It yields the protein CASSQRTGVQETQYF.

The chain carries TRBV6-1 and TRBJ1-2; D unresolved. The CDR3 has 13 residues. CDR1 MNHNS and CDR2 SASEGT come from the germline V gene. Trimming stripped 0 bases from V and 4 bases from J, with 6 bases between. The CDR3 here is CASSEANGYGYTF. Written as DNA, the CDR3 is TGTGCCAGCAGTGAAGCGAATGGCTATGGCTACACCTTC.

The chain is built from TRBV4-2 and TRBJ1-2, with D possibly TRBD1 on 5 matching bases. V was clipped by 0 bases and J by 9 bases, with 17 bases between them. Germline CDR1 and CDR2: LGHNA and YNFKEQ. The CDR3 covers 15 residues. In DNA, the CDR3 is TGTGCCAGCAGCCAAGATTCCGGGCAGGGCATGAGCTACACCTTC. Amino acids: CASSQDSGQGMSYTF.

Only a few counts were recorded for this clonotype. V usage is TRBV6-6 and J usage is TRBJ1-2; no clear D. Trimming pared 2 bases from V and 0 bases from J, leaving 16 bases between. CDR3 size: 17 residues. CDR1 is MNHNY, CDR2 SVGAGI, per germline (reference sequence). CDR3 nucleotide sequence: TGTGCCAGCAGTTACGACGGGGATGCGGGCCCTAACTATGGCTACACCTTC. It translates to CASSYDGDAGPNYGYTF.

This clonotype was recorded a few times. The chain joins TRBV6-6 to TRBJ1-2; TRBD1 aligns across 8 bases. Germline CDR1 and CDR2: MNHNY and SVGAGI (reference sequence). The CDR3 contains 14 residues. V trimming: 0 bases; J trimming: 6 bases; junction bases outside the gene matches: 3. The CDR3 nucleotides read TGTGCCAGCAGTTACTCGCAGGGGGCGGATGGCTACACCTTC. Translation: CASSYSQGADGYTF.

V and J are TRBV11-2 and TRBJ2-5, with D perhaps matching TRBD2 (5 bases). Trimming cost V 0 bases and J 0 bases, with 20 bases left between them. The CDR3 loop spans 19 amino acids. Germline V lookup: CDR1 SGHAT, CDR2 FQNNGV. The DNA of the CDR3 is TGTGCCAGCAGCTTAGATTTAGTCCACGGACTCATGTACCAAGAGACCCAGTACTTC. Translated: CASSLDLVHGLMYQETQYF.

The table lists this clonotype with many counts. The genes are TRBV28 and TRBJ2-7, with D perhaps matching TRBD2 (5 bases). The CDR3 totals 13 residues. The ends were cut back, 7 bases at V and 0 bases at J, with 10 bases in the middle. Per the germline V gene, CDR1 is MDHEN and CDR2 is SYDVKM. CDR3 loop: CASNSGISYEQYF. As DNA, the CDR3 is TGTGCCAGCAACAGCGGAATCTCCTACGAGCAGTACTTC.

Points on this clonotype: Given a much more abundant clone one base away, this may be a read error. V gene TRBV20-1 combines with J gene TRBJ2-1, with TRBD2 as a possible D gene (5 bases). The CDR3 is 16 residues long. Per germline, CDR1 DFQATT and CDR2 SNEGSKA (reference sequence). For the CDR3, the DNA is TGCAGTGCTAGAGATCGAGGGCGCAGCTCCTACACTGAGCAGTTCTTC. This codes for CSARDRGRSSYTEQFF.

CDR3 loop: CASSYSAGLAGGSYNEQFF. The CDR3 DNA is TGTGCCAGCAGTTACTCGGCGGGACTAGCGGGAGGGTCCTACAATGAGCAGTTCTTC. The chain is built from TRBV6-5 and TRBJ2-1; 16 positions agree with TRBD2. CDR1 is MNHEY, CDR2 SVGAGI, per germline. Trimming took 0 bases from V and 1 from J; bases not matched to a gene: 3. There are 19 residues in the CDR3.

This clonotype has only a few counts. The rearrangement uses TRBV6-5 and TRBJ1-2; TRBD1 agrees at 12 bases. CDR1 MNHEY and CDR2 SVGAGI come from the germline V gene. Trimming removed 8 bases from V and 7 bases from J; junction bases left unmatched: 8. The CDR3 consists of 14 residues. CDR3 protein: CASGRDRGLSGYTF. CDR3 in DNA: TGTGCCAGCGGACGGGACAGGGGGCTCTCTGGCTACACCTTC.